Presented here are 8 T cell receptor beta chains from one specimen sequenced in a study of spatial heterogeneity in lung cancer. TCRdb recomputed calls from the 5' RACE reads with MiXCR, one row per CDR3 protein. The repertoire holds over 25,000 distinct CDR3 sequences, with roughly 8.4% as singletons. Time point meaning: sample taken at primary tumor resection. Unsorted whole RNA from tumor, nontumor lung or frozen PBMC underwent sequencing. Sequences were derived from PBMCs, sampled at surgery. These receptors were taken from a female donor with early-stage non-small cell lung cancer.

This chain connects TRBV7-9 to TRBJ2-1; TRBD1 matches 9 bases. The CDR3 has 14 amino acids. V lost 7 bases, J lost 7 bases, and 8 bases stayed unmatched. Germline V gene data show CDR1 as SEHNR and CDR2 as FQNEAQ (reference sequence). For the CDR3, the DNA is TGTGCCAGCACCCCCGGGACAGGGAGGAATGAGCAGTTCTTC. Its protein product is CASTPGTGRNEQFF.

This clonotype was picked up many times. The chain combines TRBV5-1 with TRBJ1-1, with D perhaps matching TRBD1 (6 bases). V gave up 3 bases and J gave up 2 bases, with 8 bases separating them. This CDR3 has 13 amino acids. The germline V gene has CDR1 SGHRS and CDR2 YFSETQ. CDR3 loop: CASSSQGNTEAFF. The DNA of the CDR3 is TGCGCCAGCAGCTCACAGGGAAACACTGAAGCTTTCTTT.

This clonotype was found many times. The rearrangement uses TRBV7-9 and TRBJ2-3, with 12 bases that match TRBD2. CDR3 length: 16 residues. V lost 6 bases to trimming and J lost 2 bases; unmatched junction nucleotides: 6. The germline V gene encodes CDR1 SEHNR and CDR2 FQNEAQ (reference sequence). The CDR3 spells CASRPGLAGYTDTQYF. CDR3 in DNA: TGTGCCAGCAGACCGGGACTAGCGGGCTACACAGATACGCAGTATTTT.

This chain uses TRBV6-5 with TRBJ1-2; TRBD1 matches at 8 bases. CDR3 size: 17 residues. The V gene end was trimmed by 2 bases and the J gene end by 4 bases; junction bases not matched to a gene: 12. Germline V gives CDR1 MNHEY, CDR2 SVGAGI. The chain's CDR3 is CASSYKMGQALRYGYTF. The CDR3 DNA reads as TGTGCCAGCAGTTACAAGATGGGACAGGCTCTCCGCTATGGCTACACCTTC.

This clonotype was counted between two and nine times. The gene calls are TRBV12-3 or TRBV12-4 and TRBJ2-3; unclear D gene. The CDR3 has 14 amino acids. V was shortened by 3 bases and J by 0 bases, with 7 bases between the two germline ends. Here the CDR3 reads CASSLSPSTDTQYF. The CDR3, as DNA: TGTGCCAGCAGTTTGTCCCCTAGCACAGATACGCAGTATTTT.

This clonotype was found many times. J is TRBJ2-7 and V is TRBV3-1, with TRBD1 matching over 7 bases. This CDR3 spans 13 amino acids. Germline V gene sequence: CDR1 LGHDT, CDR2 YNNKEL (reference sequence). J was trimmed by 6 bases and V by 4 bases; bases with no gene match: 6. The CDR3 sequence is CASSRQGNGEQYF. In nucleotides, the CDR3 is TGTGCCAGCAGCCGACAGGGTAACGGCGAGCAGTACTTC.

This clonotype was recorded many times. The chain joins TRBV12-3 or TRBV12-4 to TRBJ2-5; D not certain. CDR3 length equals 12 residues. V was trimmed by 0 bases and J by 9 bases, leaving 8 bases between them. CDR3 DNA sequence: TGTGCCAGCAGTTTAGCTCCTGGACCCCAGTACTTC. It is translated as CASSLAPGPQYF.

This clonotype was seen many times. V gene TRBV6-2 or TRBV6-3 combines with J gene TRBJ1-1; TRBD1 aligns across 8 bases. This CDR3 has 14 amino acids. The junction had 6 bases not matched to a gene; V was cut back by 6 bases and J by 3 bases. Germline loops: CDR1 MNHEY, CDR2 SVGEGT. The chain's CDR3 is CASSKDRVYTEAFF. CDR3 sequence (DNA): TGTGCCAGCAGCAAGGACAGGGTGTACACTGAAGCTTTCTTT.